This entry lists 22 T cell receptor beta chains sequenced from one sample in a study of T cells in Graves' hyperthyroidism and ophthalmopathy. Amplified TCR beta CDR3 regions came from RNA transcripts. A first-round RT-PCR of the TCR CDR3 used the HTBI primer set. TCRdb re-called the multiplex PCR reads with MiXCR, one entry per CDR3 protein. Of around 660,000 distinct CDR3 sequences listed, about 45% are singletons. What was sequenced was peripheral blood or thyroid tissue (not recorded which). These receptors were obtained from an adult man with Graves' disease, either hyperthyroidism or ophthalmopathy (not recorded which).

The genes are TRBV4-1 and TRBJ1-3, with D perhaps TRBD1 (5 bases). The CDR3 loop spans 16 amino acids. Germline V gene sequence: CDR1 MGHRA, CDR2 YSYEKL. V shed 4 bases and J shed 3 bases, with 16 bases lying between them. The CDR3 nucleotides are TGCGCCAGCAGCCGGATGGGACCGAACATTGGAAACACCATATATTTT. Encoded protein: CASSRMGPNIGNTIYF.

This clonotype showed up just a few times. The V gene is TRBV20-1, the J gene TRBJ1-6, with 7 bases that match TRBD1. This CDR3 region has 17 residues. J was trimmed by 9 bases and V by 3 bases; bases with no gene match: 17. The germline V gene has CDR1 DFQATT and CDR2 SNEGSKA (reference sequence). CDR3 protein: CSASTPSATGLVSPLHF. For the CDR3, the DNA is TGCAGTGCTAGTACCCCCTCCGCGACAGGGTTGGTTTCACCCCTCCACTTT.

Of note for this clonotype: A much more abundant neighbour one base away suggests this may be a read error. In DNA form, the CDR3 reads TGTGCCAGCAGCTTAGTGACGAGACGGCACCAAGAGACCCAGTACTTC. Protein product: CASSLVTRRHQETQYF. This chain connects TRBV11-2 to TRBJ2-5; D gene ambiguous. CDR1 is SGHAT and CDR2 is FQNNGV in the germline V gene. The V gene lost 1 base and the J gene lost 0 bases, with 12 bases spanning the gap. The length of the CDR3 is 16 residues.

The chain couples TRBV7-2 to TRBJ1-2; 7 bases agree with TRBD1. The CDR3 contains 14 residues. The ends lost 2 bases at V and 7 bases at J; junction bases unmatched: 7. CDR1 is SGHTA and CDR2 is FQGNSA in the germline V gene. This chain's CDR3 is CASSLPKGAVGYTF. The DNA for the CDR3 is TGTGCCAGCAGCTTACCCAAGGGGGCGGTTGGCTACACCTTC.

This clonotype was picked up many times. The chain couples TRBV19 to TRBJ2-6, with no clear D. Between the trimmed V and J ends, which lost 7 bases and 2 bases, there was a span of 9 bases. This CDR3 is 14 amino acids long. Germline V gene lookup returns CDR1 LNHDA and CDR2 SQIVND (reference sequence). The DNA of the CDR3 is TGTGCCAGTACCTACAGCGCTGGGGCCAACGTCCTGACTTTC. It is translated as CASTYSAGANVLTF.

The rearrangement uses TRBV19 and TRBJ2-2; 7 bases map to TRBD1. The trim removed 9 bases at V and 4 bases at J, leaving 14 bases unmatched. The CDR3 loop spans 16 amino acids. Looked up from germline, CDR1 is LNHDA and CDR2 is SQIVND (reference sequence). The CDR3: CASSPLWDRGTGELFF. The CDR3 DNA sequence: TGTGCCAGCTCACCACTATGGGACAGAGGCACCGGGGAGCTGTTTTTT. Drawing the rest from reference TRBV19 and TRBJ2-2, the complete variable domain is DGGITQSPKYLFRKEGQNVTLSCEQNLNHDAMYWYRQDPGQGLRLIYYSQIVNDFQKGDIAEGYSVSREKKESFPLTVTSAQKNPTAFYLCASSPLWDRGTGELFFGEGSRLTVL.

CDR3: CASSLGSHRVQETQYF. CDR3 sequence (DNA): TGTGCCAGCAGTTTAGGCTCCCACAGGGTCCAAGAGACCCAGTACTTC. This chain links TRBV12-3 or TRBV12-4 with TRBJ2-5, with D possibly TRBD1 on 6 matching bases. With 1 base removed from V and 1 base from J, the gap between germline ends came to 13 bases. The CDR3 runs 16 residues.

This clonotype was picked up a small number of times. The chain recombines TRBV11-2 with TRBJ1-3; 7 bases are a match to TRBD1. The CDR3 contains 19 residues. The V gene's germline CDR1 is SGHAT and CDR2 FQNNGV. J gave up 0 bases and V 0 bases, and 11 bases lay outside the gene matches. The DNA of the CDR3 is TGTGCCAGCAGCTTAGATTGGATAACAGGGGAAAACTCTGGAAACACCATATATTTT. Translation gives CASSLDWITGENSGNTIYF.

V gene TRBV11-2 combines with J gene TRBJ2-5; TRBD2 matches 13 bases. Germline CDR1 and CDR2: SGHAT and FQNNGV. V lost 5 bases and J lost 7; bases outside the gene matches: 10. This CDR3 comprises 16 residues. CDR3 in DNA: TGTGCCAGCAGCCTTGGGACTAGCGGGATTGGAGGGACCCAGTACTTC. Residues: CASSLGTSGIGGTQYF.

This clonotype was picked up many times. The genes are TRBV20-1 and TRBJ2-7, with 9 bases aligning to TRBD2. The CDR3 is 12 amino acids. Trimming cost V 3 bases and J 5 bases; bases outside gene matches: 2. The V gene's germline CDR1 is DFQATT and CDR2 SNEGSKA (reference sequence). The DNA of the CDR3 is TGCAGTGCTAGGGGACTAGCCGACGAGCAGTACTTC. Its protein is CSARGLADEQYF.

This clonotype has at least ten counts. The chain recombines TRBV7-6 with TRBJ2-5, with D unclear. Trimming pared 4 bases from V and 5 bases from J, leaving 11 bases between. The CDR3 length is 13 residues. Germline V lookup: CDR1 SGHVS, CDR2 FNYEAQ. The CDR3 loop is CASSSGSGETQYF. CDR3 nucleotide sequence: TGTGCCAGCAGCTCCGGCAGTGGGGAGACCCAGTACTTC.

This clonotype was seen ten or more times. The chain has TRBV15 and TRBJ1-1, with D perhaps matching TRBD1 (5 bases). V was clipped by 2 bases and J by 5 bases, with 9 bases between them. Germline assignment: CDR1 LNHNV and CDR2 YYDKDF (reference sequence). The CDR3 is 13 amino acids. CDR3 protein: CATSRSGETEAFF. CDR3 nucleotides: TGTGCCACCAGCAGATCGGGGGAAACTGAAGCTTTCTTT.

This chain links TRBV7-8 with TRBJ1-6; 9 bases are shared with TRBD1. Trimming cost V 5 bases and J 8 bases; bases outside gene matches: 10. CDR3 length equals 16 residues. CDR1 and CDR2 (germline): SGHVS, FQNEAQ. The CDR3 region is CASSPTPGTGHSPLHF. The CDR3 bases are TGTGCCAGCAGCCCTACTCCCGGGACAGGGCATTCACCCCTCCACTTT.

This sequence joins TRBV7-2 and TRBJ2-2; D may be TRBD1 (6 bases). The CDR3 extends over 14 amino acids. The V gene lost 6 bases and the J gene lost 7 bases, with 15 bases spanning the gap. Germline V CDR1 and CDR2: SGHTA, FQGNSA. The DNA of the CDR3 is TGTGCCAGCAGACCGAACAGGGATATCGGGGAGCTGTTTTTT. It translates to CASRPNRDIGELFF.

V gene TRBV7-6 combines with J gene TRBJ2-7; 9 positions match TRBD2. The V and J ends lost 5 bases and 3 bases, in that order; junction bases with no gene match: 8. Germline lookup yields CDR1 SGHVS and CDR2 FNYEAQ. The CDR3 has 15 residues. The CDR3 sequence is CASSLEGLAYYEQYF. CDR3 in DNA: TGTGCCAGCAGCCTAGAGGGACTAGCCTACTACGAGCAGTACTTC.

This chain links TRBV7-8 with TRBJ1-1, with 11 bases identical to TRBD1. This CDR3 region has 16 residues. V was clipped by 4 bases and J by 4 bases; unmatched bases: 8. The V gene's germline CDR1 is SGHVS and CDR2 FQNEAQ. The CDR3 spells CASSSGWGQGGTEAFF. For the CDR3, the DNA is TGTGCCAGCAGCTCAGGCTGGGGACAGGGGGGCACTGAAGCTTTCTTT.

The rearrangement uses TRBV2 and TRBJ1-5; 7 positions match TRBD1. The J segment lost 1 base and the V segment lost 6 bases, leaving 9 bases of the junction unmatched. In germline, CDR1 is SNHLY, CDR2 FYNNEI. This CDR3 region has 16 residues. The CDR3 protein is CASSSQGSRSNQPQHF. The DNA for the CDR3 is TGTGCCAGCAGCTCACAGGGGAGTAGGAGCAATCAGCCCCAGCATTTT.

This clonotype was recorded at least ten times. The chain couples TRBV7-3 to TRBJ2-6; possibly TRBD2 for D (5 bases). The CDR3 length is 15 residues. V was cut by 2 bases and J by 2 bases, with 7 bases left in between. Germline lookup yields CDR1 SGHTA and CDR2 FQGTGA. The CDR3, as DNA: TGTGCCAGCAGCTTATCCGGGACTGGGGCCAACGTCCTGACTTTC. It is translated as CASSLSGTGANVLTF.

Notes on this clonotype: Germline is not matched at one junction end, which may reflect a read error. The chain has TRBV15 and TRBJ1-6; no clear D. The CDR3 spans 17 residues. Per germline, CDR1 LNHNV and CDR2 YYDKDF (reference sequence). CDR3 loop: CATTKDGHSAYNSPLHF. The CDR3 coding sequence is TGTGCCACCACCAAGGACGGCCATTCGGCCTACAATTCACCCCTCCACTTT.

This chain uses TRBV5-1 with TRBJ1-5; 8 bases fit TRBD1. V trimming: 4 bases; J trimming: 0 bases; junction bases outside the gene matches: 9. There are 17 residues in the CDR3. Germline V gene sequence: CDR1 SGHRS, CDR2 YFSETQ. Here the CDR3 DNA reads TGCGCCAGCAGCCTGGGGACAGGAACCCATAGCAATCAGCCCCAGCATTTT. As protein: CASSLGTGTHSNQPQHF.

The rearrangement uses TRBV10-3 and TRBJ1-6; TRBD1 matches at 10 bases. The CDR3 is 15 residues long. Germline lookup yields CDR1 ENHRY and CDR2 SYGVKD. The J segment lost 7 bases and the V segment lost 5 bases, leaving 5 bases of the junction unmatched. Written as DNA, the CDR3 is TGTGCCATCAGTATGGACAGGGGGGGGAATTCACCCCTCCACTTT. It translates to CAISMDRGGNSPLHF.

V usage is TRBV6-1 and J usage is TRBJ1-6; TRBD1 aligns across 10 bases. Unmatched junction bases numbered 9, after V lost 5 bases and J lost 8 bases. This CDR3 is built from 16 residues. Germline lookup yields CDR1 MNHNS and CDR2 SASEGT. The CDR3: CASSQRDRGRDSPLHF. The CDR3 coding sequence is TGTGCCAGCAGTCAAAGGGACAGGGGTCGGGATTCACCCCTCCACTTT.